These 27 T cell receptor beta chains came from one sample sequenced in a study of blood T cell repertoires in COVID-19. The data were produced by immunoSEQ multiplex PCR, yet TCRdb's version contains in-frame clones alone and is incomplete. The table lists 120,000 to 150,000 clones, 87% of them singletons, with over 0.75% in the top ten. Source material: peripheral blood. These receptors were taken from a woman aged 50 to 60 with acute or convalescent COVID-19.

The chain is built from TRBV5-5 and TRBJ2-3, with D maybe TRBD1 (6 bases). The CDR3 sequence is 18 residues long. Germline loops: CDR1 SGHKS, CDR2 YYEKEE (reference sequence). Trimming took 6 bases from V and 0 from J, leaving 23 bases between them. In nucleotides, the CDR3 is TGTGCCAGCACCCCTATACCCAGCGGACAGCTTAGCACAGATACGCAGTATTTT. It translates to CASTPIPSGQLSTDTQYF.

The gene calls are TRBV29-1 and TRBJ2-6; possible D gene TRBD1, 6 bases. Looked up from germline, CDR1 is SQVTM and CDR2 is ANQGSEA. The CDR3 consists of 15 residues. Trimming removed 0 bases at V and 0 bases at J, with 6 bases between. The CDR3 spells CSVEDRGSGANVLTF. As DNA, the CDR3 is TGCAGCGTTGAAGACAGGGGCTCTGGGGCCAACGTCCTGACTTTC.

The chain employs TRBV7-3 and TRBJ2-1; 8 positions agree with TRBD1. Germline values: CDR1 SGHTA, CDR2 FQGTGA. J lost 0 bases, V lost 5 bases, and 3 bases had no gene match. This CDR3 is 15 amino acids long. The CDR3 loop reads CASSRGTGSYNEQFF. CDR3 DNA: TGTGCCAGCAGCCGTGGGACAGGCTCCTACAATGAGCAGTTCTTC.

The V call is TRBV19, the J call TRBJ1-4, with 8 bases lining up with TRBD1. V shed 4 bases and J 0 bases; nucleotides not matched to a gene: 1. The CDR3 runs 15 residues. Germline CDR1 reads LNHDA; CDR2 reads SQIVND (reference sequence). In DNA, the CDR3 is TGTGCCAGTAGTACAGGGGGCCCAACTAATGAAAAACTGTTTTTT. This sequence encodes CASSTGGPTNEKLFF.

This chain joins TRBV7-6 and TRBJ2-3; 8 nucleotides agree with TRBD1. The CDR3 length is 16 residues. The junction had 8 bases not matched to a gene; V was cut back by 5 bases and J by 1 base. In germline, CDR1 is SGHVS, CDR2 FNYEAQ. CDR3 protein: CASSLERTGRTDTQYF. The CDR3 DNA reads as TGTGCCAGCAGCCTAGAACGGACAGGGCGCACAGATACGCAGTATTTT.

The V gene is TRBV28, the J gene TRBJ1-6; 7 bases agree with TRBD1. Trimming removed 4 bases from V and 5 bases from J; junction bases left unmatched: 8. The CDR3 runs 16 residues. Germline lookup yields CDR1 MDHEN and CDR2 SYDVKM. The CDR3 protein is CASSSFAGTDNSPLHF. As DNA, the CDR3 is TGTGCCAGCAGTTCTTTTGCCGGGACAGATAATTCACCCCTCCACTTT.

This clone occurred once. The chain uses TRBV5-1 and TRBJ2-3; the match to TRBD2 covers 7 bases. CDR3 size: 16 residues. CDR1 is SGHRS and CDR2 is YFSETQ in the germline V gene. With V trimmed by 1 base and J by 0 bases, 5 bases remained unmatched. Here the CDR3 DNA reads TGCGCCAGCAGCTTGCGCGGGGGTATTAGCACAGATACGCAGTATTTT. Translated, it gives CASSLRGGISTDTQYF.

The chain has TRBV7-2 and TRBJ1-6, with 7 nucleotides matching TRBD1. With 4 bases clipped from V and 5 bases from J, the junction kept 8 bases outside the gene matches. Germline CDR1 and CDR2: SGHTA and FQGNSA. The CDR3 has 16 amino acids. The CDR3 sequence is CASSSTGQANNSPLHF. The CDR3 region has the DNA TGTGCCAGCAGCTCAACCGGACAGGCCAATAATTCACCCCTCCACTTT.

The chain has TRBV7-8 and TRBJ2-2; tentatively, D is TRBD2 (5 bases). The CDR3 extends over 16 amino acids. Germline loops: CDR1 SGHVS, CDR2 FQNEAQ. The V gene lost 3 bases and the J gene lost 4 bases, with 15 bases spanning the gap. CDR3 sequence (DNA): TGTGCCAGCAGCTTCGAGGGCATGGGGTCCACCGGGGAGCTGTTTTTT. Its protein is CASSFEGMGSTGELFF. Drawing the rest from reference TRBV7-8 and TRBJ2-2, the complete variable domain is GAGVSQSPRYKVAKRGQDVALRCDPISGHVSLFWYQQALGQGPEFLTYFQNEAQLDKSGLPSDRFFAERPEGSVSTLKIQRTQQEDSAVYLCASSFEGMGSTGELFFGEGSRLTVL.

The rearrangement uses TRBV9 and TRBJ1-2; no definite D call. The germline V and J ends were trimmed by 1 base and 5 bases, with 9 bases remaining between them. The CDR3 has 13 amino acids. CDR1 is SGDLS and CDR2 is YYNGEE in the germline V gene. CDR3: CASSVSERYGYTF. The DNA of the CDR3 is TGTGCCAGCAGCGTATCAGAGAGGTATGGCTACACCTTC.

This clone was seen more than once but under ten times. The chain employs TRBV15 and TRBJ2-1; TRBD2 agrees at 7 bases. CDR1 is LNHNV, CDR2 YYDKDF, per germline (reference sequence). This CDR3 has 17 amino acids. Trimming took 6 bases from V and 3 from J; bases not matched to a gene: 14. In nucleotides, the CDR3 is TGTGCCACCAGGACGACCAGGACGGGAGGTGACTACAATGAGCAGTTCTTC. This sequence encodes CATRTTRTGGDYNEQFF.

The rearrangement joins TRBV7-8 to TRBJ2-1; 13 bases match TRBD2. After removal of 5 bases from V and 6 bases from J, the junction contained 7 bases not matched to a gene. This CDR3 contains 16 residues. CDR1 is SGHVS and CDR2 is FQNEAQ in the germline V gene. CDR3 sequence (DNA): TGTGCCAGCAGCAGACCACTAGCGGGAGGGGGCAATGAGCAGTTCTTC. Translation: CASSRPLAGGGNEQFF.

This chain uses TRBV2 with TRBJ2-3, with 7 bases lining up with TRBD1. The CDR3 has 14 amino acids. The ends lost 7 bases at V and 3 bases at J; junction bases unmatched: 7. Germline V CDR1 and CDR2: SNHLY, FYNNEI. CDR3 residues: CASNAQGSTDTQYF. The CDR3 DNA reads TGTGCCAGCAATGCACAGGGGAGTACAGATACGCAGTATTTT.

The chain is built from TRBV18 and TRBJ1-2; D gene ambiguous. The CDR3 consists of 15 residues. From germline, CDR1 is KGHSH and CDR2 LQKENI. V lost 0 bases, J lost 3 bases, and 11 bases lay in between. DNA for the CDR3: TGTGCCAGCTCACCACCGGCCCGGGGTGACTATGGCTACACCTTC. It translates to CASSPPARGDYGYTF.

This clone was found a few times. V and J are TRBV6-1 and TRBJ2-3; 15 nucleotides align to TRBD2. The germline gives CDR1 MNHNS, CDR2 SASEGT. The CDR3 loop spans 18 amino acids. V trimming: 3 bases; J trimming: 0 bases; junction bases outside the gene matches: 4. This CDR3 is CASSETGLAGGSTDTQYF. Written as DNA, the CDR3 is TGTGCCAGCAGTGAGACAGGACTAGCGGGGGGGAGCACAGATACGCAGTATTTT.

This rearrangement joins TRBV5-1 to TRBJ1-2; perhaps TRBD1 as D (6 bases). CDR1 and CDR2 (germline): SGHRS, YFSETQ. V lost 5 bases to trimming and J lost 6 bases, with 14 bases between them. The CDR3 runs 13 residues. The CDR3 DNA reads TGCGCCAGCAGGTCCCCAGGGGACCATGGCTACACCTTC. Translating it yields CASRSPGDHGYTF.

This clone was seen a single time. CDR3 region: CASSQRQSDTEAFF. The CDR3 DNA is TGTGCCAGCAGCCAAAGACAGTCTGACACTGAAGCTTTCTTT. The chain recombines TRBV3-1 (or the pseudogene TRBV3-2) with TRBJ1-1; D perhaps matches TRBD1 (5 bases). The CDR3 spans 14 residues. Germline CDR1 reads LGHDT; CDR2 reads YNNKEL (reference sequence). The V end was cut by 2 bases, the J end by 3 bases, with 10 bases between.

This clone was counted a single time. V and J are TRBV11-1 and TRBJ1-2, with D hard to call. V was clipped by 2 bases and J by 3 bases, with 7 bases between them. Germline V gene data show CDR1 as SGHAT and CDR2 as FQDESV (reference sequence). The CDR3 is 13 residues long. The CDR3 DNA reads TGTGCCAGCAGCTTAAACGGGTACTATGGCTACACCTTC. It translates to CASSLNGYYGYTF.

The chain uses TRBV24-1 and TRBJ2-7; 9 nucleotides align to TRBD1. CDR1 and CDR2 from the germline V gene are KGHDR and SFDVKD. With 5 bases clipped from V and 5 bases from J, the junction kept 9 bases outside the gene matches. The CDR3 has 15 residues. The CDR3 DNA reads TGTGCCACCAGTGGCGACAGGGGGTTTCGAGACGAGCAGTACTTC. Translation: CATSGDRGFRDEQYF.

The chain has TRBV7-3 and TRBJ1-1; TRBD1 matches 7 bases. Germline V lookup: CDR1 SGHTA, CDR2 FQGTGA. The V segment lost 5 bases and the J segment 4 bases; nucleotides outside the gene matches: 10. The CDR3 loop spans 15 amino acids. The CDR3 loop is CASSTSDRDGTEAFF. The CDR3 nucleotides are TGTGCCAGCAGCACCTCCGACAGGGACGGCACTGAAGCTTTCTTT.

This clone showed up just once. This CDR3 reads CASSRTSGQYNEQFF. The CDR3 DNA is TGTGCCAGCAGCCGGACTAGCGGCCAATACAATGAGCAGTTCTTC. This chain uses TRBV4-2 with TRBJ2-1, with 10 bases matching TRBD2. The trim removed 4 bases at V and 4 bases at J, leaving 4 bases unmatched. The CDR3 spans 15 residues. Per germline, CDR1 LGHNA and CDR2 YNFKEQ.

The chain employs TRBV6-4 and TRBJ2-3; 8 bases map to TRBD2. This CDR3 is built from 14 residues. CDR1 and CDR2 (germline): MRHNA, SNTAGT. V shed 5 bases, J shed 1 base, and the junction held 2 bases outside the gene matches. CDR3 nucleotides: TGTGCCAGCAGTTTACTAGCGGGCACAGATACGCAGTATTTT. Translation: CASSLLAGTDTQYF.

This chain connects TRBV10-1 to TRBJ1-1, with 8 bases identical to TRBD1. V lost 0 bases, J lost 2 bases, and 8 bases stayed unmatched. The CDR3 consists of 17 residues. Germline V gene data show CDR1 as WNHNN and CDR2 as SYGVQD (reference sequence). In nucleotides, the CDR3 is TGCGCCAGCAGTGAGTCGTGGGACAGGTTCCCTAACACTGAAGCTTTCTTT. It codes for CASSESWDRFPNTEAFF.

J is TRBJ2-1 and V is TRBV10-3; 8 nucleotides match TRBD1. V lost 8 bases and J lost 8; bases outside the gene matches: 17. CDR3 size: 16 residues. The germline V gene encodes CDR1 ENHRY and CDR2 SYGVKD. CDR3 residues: CAIFLWGDRGVDEQFF. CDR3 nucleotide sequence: TGTGCCATCTTTCTCTGGGGCGACAGGGGTGTTGATGAGCAGTTCTTC.

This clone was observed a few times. The CDR3 DNA reads TGTGCCAGCAGCCTCGGGGGGGTAGGGAACACTGAAGCTTTCTTT. Its protein is CASSLGGVGNTEAFF. The rearrangement links TRBV3-1 (or the pseudogene TRBV3-2) to TRBJ1-1; D perhaps matches TRBD1 (5 bases). CDR1 and CDR2 (germline): LGHDT, YNNKEL (reference sequence). The CDR3 covers 15 residues. V lost 4 bases and J lost 1, with 13 bases in between.

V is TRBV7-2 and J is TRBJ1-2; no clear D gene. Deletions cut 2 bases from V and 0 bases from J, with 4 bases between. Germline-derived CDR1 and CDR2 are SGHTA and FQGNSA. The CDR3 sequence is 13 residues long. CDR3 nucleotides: TGTGCCAGCAGCTTACCAGCTAACTATGGCTACACCTTC. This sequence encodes CASSLPANYGYTF.

The CDR3 spells CASSLGRPTSNNEQFF. Written as DNA, the CDR3 is TGCGCCAGCAGCCTCGGCCGGCCGACTAGTAACAATGAGCAGTTCTTC. This chain joins TRBV5-1 and TRBJ2-1; D may be TRBD2 (6 bases). Trimming shortened V by 4 bases and J by 5 bases, and 19 bases separated the two germline ends. The CDR3 runs 16 residues. The germline V gene encodes CDR1 SGHRS and CDR2 YFSETQ.